The rows below give T cell receptor beta chains drawn from one sample of a study of blood T cell repertoires in COVID-19. Clones were read by immunoSEQ multiplex PCR, and TCRdb kept only the in-frame ones, dropping some. The sample holds a few hundred thousand clones, 83% seen once. Input material: peripheral blood. These receptor sequences come from a man aged 60 to 75 who had recovered from COVID-19. CDR3s include the opening cysteine and the closing phenylalanine or tryptophan. D genes are given only for firm matches. Not all rows give a size; the values are once, few, many and, for expanded clones, a class.

J,size,D,V,DNA,CDR3
TRBJ1-5,.,TRBD1,TRBV28,TGTGCCAGCAGATTGGGACAGGGGTCGAGGCAGCCCCAGCATTTT,CASRLGQGSRQPQHF
TRBJ2-1,.,.,TRBV6-4,TGTGCCAGCAGTGCAGAGGGGGGGCCCCCCAATGAGCAGTTCTTC,CASSAEGGPPNEQFF
TRBJ1-2,.,TRBD1,TRBV7-9,TGTGCCAGCAGAGCACAACAGGGGCAAGCACGCGGCTACACCTTC,CASRAQQGQARGYTF
TRBJ2-7,.,.,TRBV11-2,TGTGCCAGCAGCCCAAGCGGCTACTACGAGCAGTACTTC,CASSPSGYYEQYF
TRBJ2-5,few,.,TRBV13,TGTGCCAGCAGCTCTACTCCTTCGGGGGAGACCCAGTACTTC,CASSSTPSGETQYF
TRBJ2-1,.,TRBD2,TRBV7-3,TGTGCCAGCAGTCGGGGGGGCCCCAATGAGCAGTTCTTC,CASSRGGPNEQFF
TRBJ2-3,.,TRBD2,TRBV19,TGTGCCAGTAGTTCATTAGCGGGGGACACAGATACGCAGTATTTT,CASSSLAGDTDTQYF
TRBJ2-2,few,.,TRBV9,TGTGCCAGCAGCGGCGGAGGAAACACCGGGGAGCTGTTTTTT,CASSGGGNTGELFF
TRBJ2-7,.,TRBD2,TRBV27,TGTGCCAGCAGTTTCCTCAGGACTAGCGGGAGGTTCTACGAGCAGTACTTC,CASSFLRTSGRFYEQYF
TRBJ1-1,.,.,TRBV4-2,TGTGCCAGCAGCCAGGCTATACAGGGGAACACTGAAGCTTTCTTT,CASSQAIQGNTEAFF
TRBJ2-7,.,TRBD2,TRBV6-5,TGTGCCAGCACGACTAGCGGGGGGGCCTACGAGCAGTACTTC,CASTTSGGAYEQYF
TRBJ1-2,once,.,TRBV5-5,TGTGCCAGCAGCCTCGGGGGGTATGGCTACACCTTC,CASSLGGYGYTF
TRBJ2-2,few,TRBD1,TRBV7-3,TGTGCCAGCAGCTTACTCGGACAGGGGTCCCGCGGGACCGGGGAGCTGTTTTTT,CASSLLGQGSRGTGELFF
TRBJ1-3,.,TRBD1,TRBV7-9,TGTGCCAGCAGCGACCGGGACAGGGGGACCGGAAACACCATATATTTT,CASSDRDRGTGNTIYF
TRBJ1-4,.,.,TRBV5-4,TGTGCCAGCAGCTTGAGTTCTGGGAGAGGCGAAAAACTGTTTTTT,CASSLSSGRGEKLFF
TRBJ1-2,few,TRBD1,TRBV14,TGTGCCAGCAGCCGAACAAGAGGCAGGGGGCGTTCGGGCGAGAACTATGGCTACACCTTC,CASSRTRGRGRSGENYGYTF
TRBJ1-2,.,.,TRBV6-4,TGTGCCAGCAGTGACCTTCGGGGGGGCTACACCTTC,CASSDLRGGYTF
TRBJ2-7,.,.,TRBV15,TGTGCCACCAGCATGGCGGGGGCCCGATCCTACGAGCAGTACTTC,CATSMAGARSYEQYF
TRBJ2-7,.,TRBD1,TRBV7-2,TGTGCCAGCAGCGCGACCGGGACAGGGTTCGAGCAGTACTTC,CASSATGTGFEQYF
TRBJ2-2,once,TRBD1,TRBV4-1,TGCGCCAGCAGCCCACAGGGGGCATTCACCGGGGAGCTGTTTTTT,CASSPQGAFTGELFF
TRBJ2-1,.,.,TRBV2,TGTGCCAGCTGGACTTACCGTCAGCAGTTCTTC,CASWTYRQQFF
TRBJ2-3,.,TRBD1,TRBV14,TGTGCCAGCAGCCTCGACAGGGTCGGAGATACGCAGTATTTT,CASSLDRVGDTQYF
TRBJ2-7,.,TRBD2,TRBV18,TGTGCCAGCTCACCTCAAGGACTAGCGGGGACCTACGAGCAGTACTTC,CASSPQGLAGTYEQYF
TRBJ1-2,.,TRBD1,TRBV24-1,TGTGCCACCAGTGATTGGGACAGGGGCTATGGCTACACCTTC,CATSDWDRGYGYTF
TRBJ1-1,.,.,TRBV19,TGTGCCAGTAGTCCGACAGGATACACTGAAGCTTTCTTT,CASSPTGYTEAFF
TRBJ2-3,.,TRBD2,TRBV11-2,TGTGCCAGCAGCCCGCTAGCGGGAAAGACCACAGATACGCAGTATTTT,CASSPLAGKTTDTQYF
TRBJ1-4,.,TRBD1,TRBV11-2,TGTGCCAGCAGCCCTACAGGGGGAGCTAATGAAAAACTGTTTTTT,CASSPTGGANEKLFF
TRBJ1-4,.,.,TRBV10-3,TGTGCCATCAGTGGGAACCCGGGGATGGAAAAACTGTTTTTT,CAISGNPGMEKLFF
TRBJ2-1,.,.,TRBV5-8,TGTGCCAGCAGCTTGGGGTTTTTGGGTATGGTCGGCGGGGTGTCTAATGAGCAGTTCTTC,CASSLGFLGMVGGVSNEQFF
TRBJ1-5,.,TRBD1,TRBV6-5,TGTGCCAGCAGCTCAGACAGGGTAAATCAGCCCCAGCATTTT,CASSSDRVNQPQHF
TRBJ2-1,.,.,TRBV18,TGTGCCACCCACCGGAGCAGGGGGGATAATGAGCAGTTCTTC,CATHRSRGDNEQFF
TRBJ1-5,.,.,TRBV3-1/TRBV3-2,TGTGCCAGCAGCCAAGGGCGGGGCAATCAGCCCCAGCATTTT,CASSQGRGNQPQHF
TRBJ1-2,.,TRBD1,TRBV7-2,TGTGCCAGCAGACCTATGACAGGGGTCTATGGCTACACCTTC,CASRPMTGVYGYTF
TRBJ2-3,.,TRBD2,TRBV5-1,TGCGCCAGCAGCCGGGGACTAGCGGGAGGCGAGATGGGGAATACGCAGTATTTT,CASSRGLAGGEMGNTQYF
TRBJ2-1,.,TRBD2,TRBV6-6,TGTGCCAGCAGTTACTCGAACCGGGGGGGCTACAATGAGCAGTTCTTC,CASSYSNRGGYNEQFF
TRBJ2-5,once,.,TRBV7-8,TGTGCCAGCAGCTCGTCAGGGGAAGAAGAGACCCAGTACTTC,CASSSSGEEETQYF